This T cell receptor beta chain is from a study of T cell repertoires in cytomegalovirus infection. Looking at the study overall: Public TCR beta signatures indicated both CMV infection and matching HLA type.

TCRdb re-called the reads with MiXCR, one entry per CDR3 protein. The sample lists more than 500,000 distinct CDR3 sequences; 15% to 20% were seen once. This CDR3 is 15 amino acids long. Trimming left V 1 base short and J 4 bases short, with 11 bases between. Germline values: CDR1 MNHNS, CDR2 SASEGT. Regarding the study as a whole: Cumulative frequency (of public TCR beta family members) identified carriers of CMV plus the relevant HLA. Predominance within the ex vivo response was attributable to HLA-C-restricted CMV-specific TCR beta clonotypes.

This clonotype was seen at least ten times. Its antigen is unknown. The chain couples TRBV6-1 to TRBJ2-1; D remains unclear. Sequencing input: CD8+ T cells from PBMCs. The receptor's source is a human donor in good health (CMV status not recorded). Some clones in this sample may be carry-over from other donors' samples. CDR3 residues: CASSEDTSFYNEQFF. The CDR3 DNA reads TGTGCCAGCAGTGAAGACACTTCCTTTTACAATGAGCAGTTCTTC.